This entry lists 32 T cell receptor beta chains sequenced from one sample in a study of metastatic and nonmetastatic thyroid tumors. No treatment of any kind had been given to any patient before thyroid surgery. With MiXCR, TCRdb reprocessed the PCR reads. The table has approximately 19,000 clones, 15% to 20% seen once. The sequenced sample consisted of blood. These receptors all come from a female donor with papillary thyroid cancer or a benign thyroid nodule (not recorded which). Some clones in this sample may be carry-over from other donors' samples.

This clone was picked up many times. The chain combines TRBV24-1 with TRBJ2-2, with 8 bases matching TRBD2. Germline CDR1 is KGHDR and CDR2 is SFDVKD. The CDR3 consists of 17 residues. With 7 bases clipped from V and 0 bases from J, the junction kept 9 bases outside the gene matches. CDR3 bases: TGTGCCACCAGCCCCACTAGCGGATACTCGAACACCGGGGAGCTGTTTTTT. Encoded protein: CATSPTSGYSNTGELFF.

This clone was counted at least ten times. The rearrangement joins TRBV2 to TRBJ1-3; the D is unclear. V was cut by 7 bases and J by 0 bases, with 10 bases left in between. The CDR3 has 14 amino acids. The germline V gene encodes CDR1 SNHLY and CDR2 FYNNEI. CDR3 in DNA: TGTGCCAGCATCCTAACAGTCTCTGGAAACACCATATATTTT. Its protein is CASILTVSGNTIYF.

This clone was detected many times. The chain is built from TRBV6-2 or TRBV6-3 and TRBJ1-2; D perhaps matches TRBD1 (5 bases). V lost 4 bases to trimming and J lost 0 bases, with 12 bases between them. CDR1 and CDR2 from the germline V gene are MNHEY and SVGEGT. The CDR3 length is 15 residues. CDR3: CASSFFRGANYGYTF. CDR3 bases: TGTGCCAGCAGTTTCTTCCGGGGCGCTAACTATGGCTACACCTTC.

This clone has ten or more counts. Other DNA sequences within the sample encode an identical CDR3. The chain recombines TRBV5-1 with TRBJ1-1; D might be TRBD1 (6 bases). There are 14 residues in the CDR3. CDR1 is SGHRS and CDR2 is YFSETQ in the germline V gene. Trimming took 0 bases from V and 5 from J, leaving 11 bases between them. The CDR3 is CASSLAGGGTEAFF. The CDR3 nucleotides are TGCGCCAGCAGCTTGGCTGGGGGCGGGACTGAAGCTTTCTTT.

Only a few counts were recorded for this clone. One end of the junction fails to match germline, which may point to a read error. The V and J genes are TRBV12-5 and TRBJ2-3, with D unclear. The CDR3 extends over 16 amino acids. CDR1 is LGHNT and CDR2 is FRNRAP in the germline V gene. The CDR3 sequence: CANGLGRTAHTDTKYF. The CDR3 region has the DNA TGTGCTAATGGTTTGGGAAGGACCGCACACACAGATACGAAGTATTTT.

This clone was counted many times. The gene calls are TRBV4-1 and TRBJ2-1; TRBD1 matches at 10 bases. The CDR3 extends over 15 amino acids. V lost 4 bases, J lost 8 bases, and 8 bases stayed unmatched. Per the germline V gene, CDR1 is MGHRA and CDR2 is YSYEKL. This CDR3 is CASSLVGQGIYEQFF. The CDR3 bases are TGCGCCAGCAGCCTAGTGGGACAGGGGATCTATGAGCAGTTCTTC.

The sample holds many counts of this clone. The CDR3 protein is CASSPQGQANYGYTF. The CDR3 coding sequence is TGTGCCAGCTCACCTCAGGGACAGGCGAACTATGGCTACACCTTC. The chain recombines TRBV18 with TRBJ1-2; TRBD1 matches at 8 bases. Germline V gene sequence: CDR1 KGHSH, CDR2 LQKENI. The CDR3 extends over 15 amino acids. The J segment lost 2 bases and the V segment lost 3 bases, leaving 5 bases of the junction unmatched.

This clone appeared many times. The sample holds other DNA sequences that translate to the same CDR3. CDR3 sequence (DNA): TGTGCCAGCAGCTTTCGGGACCCGCATCAAGAGACCCAGTACTTC. This translates into CASSFRDPHQETQYF. The chain couples TRBV11-3 to TRBJ2-5, with D perhaps assigned TRBD1 or TRBD2 (5 bases each). V was cut by 3 bases and J by 2 bases, with 13 bases left in between. CDR3 length: 15 residues. Germline CDR1 reads SGHNT; CDR2 reads YENEEA.

Many counts were recorded for this clone. The chain has TRBV20-1 and TRBJ2-7, with 8 bases identical to TRBD1. The CDR3 consists of 12 residues. CDR1 DFQATT and CDR2 SNEGSKA come from the germline V gene (reference sequence). The V segment lost 5 bases and the J segment 5 bases; nucleotides outside the gene matches: 5. The DNA of the CDR3 is TGCAGTGCTCAGGACAGGGAAGACGAGCAGTACTTC. Protein sequence: CSAQDREDEQYF.

Ten or more counts support this clone. The chain links TRBV20-1 to TRBJ1-2, with 8 bases fitting TRBD1. The germline V gene has CDR1 DFQATT and CDR2 SNEGSKA (reference sequence). The J segment lost 9 bases and the V segment lost 0 bases, leaving 9 bases of the junction unmatched. The CDR3 consists of 14 residues. The CDR3 DNA reads as TGCAGTGCTAGAGAACGGCAGGGGGCATTTCGCTACACCTTC. Translating gives CSARERQGAFRYTF.

This clone was seen ten or more times. This chain joins TRBV20-1 and TRBJ1-1, with D possibly TRBD1 on 5 matching bases. The CDR3 sequence is 16 residues long. Trimming took off 3 bases at V and 6 bases at J, with 23 bases between the two ends. CDR1 and CDR2 from the germline V gene are DFQATT and SNEGSKA (reference sequence). DNA for the CDR3: TGCAGTGCTAGCCCCCGGTCAAGGGGCGCTCAGTCTGAAGCTTTCTTT. Translated, it gives CSASPRSRGAQSEAFF.

This chain uses TRBV29-1 with TRBJ1-1, with TRBD1 identical over 9 bases. This CDR3 spans 11 amino acids. The germline CDR1 and CDR2 sequences are SQVTM and ANQGSEA. Trimming took 6 bases from V and 10 from J; bases not matched to a gene: 6. CDR3 residues: CSVWTGATAFF. The CDR3 DNA follows: TGCAGCGTATGGACAGGGGCGACAGCTTTCTTT.

This clone has a count of ten or more. The rearrangement joins TRBV20-1 to TRBJ2-3; TRBD2 aligns across 8 bases. This CDR3 comprises 16 residues. CDR1 is DFQATT, CDR2 SNEGSKA, per germline (reference sequence). V was clipped by 3 bases and J by 3 bases; unmatched bases: 11. CDR3 sequence reads: CSARGSRRGVTDTQYF. The DNA of the CDR3 is TGCAGTGCTAGGGGCTCCCGGCGGGGGGTGACAGATACGCAGTATTTT.

A remark on this clone: This may come from a read error, since a much larger clone is one base off. The chain joins TRBV9 to TRBJ2-5; no clear D gene. The CDR3 runs to 13 residues. Germline CDR1 SGDLS, CDR2 YYNGEE. For the CDR3, the DNA is TGTGCCAGCAGCGTGAACTCGCAAGAGAGCCAGTACTTC. This codes for CASSVNSQESQYF.

This clone was observed at least ten times. The rearrangement joins TRBV4-3 to TRBJ1-4; unclear D gene. Germline CDR1 reads LGHNA; CDR2 reads YSLEER. CDR3 length: 15 residues. The ends were cut back, 4 bases at V and 0 bases at J, with 9 bases in the middle. The CDR3 loop reads CASSRWVATNEKLFF. CDR3 bases: TGCGCCAGCAGCCGTTGGGTGGCAACTAATGAAAAACTGTTTTTT.

This clone appeared many times. This chain uses TRBV6-6 with TRBJ2-3, with TRBD1 as a possible D gene (6 bases). Germline CDR1 is MNHNY and CDR2 is SVGAGI (reference sequence). The V end was cut by 7 bases, the J end by 1 base, with 27 bases between. The CDR3 has 19 residues. The CDR3 coding sequence is TGTGCCAGCATCCACAGGGAACTGGCTAGCCTACACCGCACAGATACGCAGTATTTT. Translated: CASIHRELASLHRTDTQYF.

This clone was seen many times. This CDR3 is CASSPGLVADTQYF. The CDR3 DNA is TGCGCCAGCAGCCCCGGACTAGTTGCAGATACGCAGTATTTT. V and J are TRBV5-1 and TRBJ2-3; 7 positions agree with TRBD2. The CDR3 is made up of 14 amino acids. The germline gives CDR1 SGHRS, CDR2 YFSETQ. Losses at the gene ends were 4 bases for V and 4 bases for J; bases not matched to a gene: 6.

V is TRBV28 and J is TRBJ1-2, with 8 positions matching TRBD1. Germline CDR1 and CDR2: MDHEN and SYDVKM. This CDR3 contains 15 residues. Unmatched junction bases numbered 15, after V lost 6 bases and J lost 9 bases. Written as DNA, the CDR3 is TGTGCCAGCAGCCCTACCGTGACAGGGGCTTTTTGCTACACCTTC. This translates into CASSPTVTGAFCYTF.

This sequence joins TRBV6-5 and TRBJ2-7, with 9 nucleotides matching TRBD1. The CDR3 length is 16 residues. Germline CDR1 reads MNHEY; CDR2 reads SVGAGI. With V trimmed by 0 bases and J by 13 bases, 16 bases remained unmatched. The DNA for the CDR3 is TGTGCCAGCAGTTACTCCCAGTACGAGACAGGGGGTTTGATATACTTC. Protein product: CASSYSQYETGGLIYF.

In DNA form, the CDR3 reads TGTGCCAGCTCTCCGGGTGGGTACCAAGAGACCCAGTACTTC. Protein sequence: CASSPGGYQETQYF. The chain employs TRBV18 and TRBJ2-5; D gene ambiguous. The germline V and J ends were trimmed by 6 bases and 0 bases, with 11 bases remaining between them. CDR3 size: 14 residues. CDR1 is KGHSH, CDR2 LQKENI, per germline.

In its sample, this clone was seen a few times. The CDR3 spells CASSPAWGGCNEQYF. In nucleotides, the CDR3 is TGTGCCAGCAGCCCCGCCTGGGGGGGGTGTAACGAGCAGTACTTC. The V gene is TRBV6-2 or TRBV6-3, the J gene TRBJ2-7; 7 bases line up with TRBD2. The J segment lost 5 bases and the V segment lost 6 bases, leaving 13 bases of the junction unmatched. Looked up from germline, CDR1 is MNHEY and CDR2 is SVGEGT. The CDR3 sequence is 15 residues long.

This clone has at least ten counts. The chain is built from TRBV11-2 and TRBJ2-1; D may be TRBD2 (6 bases). Trimming cost V 0 bases and J 0 bases, with 12 bases left between them. Looked up from germline, CDR1 is SGHAT and CDR2 is FQNNGV. The CDR3 loop spans 17 amino acids. The CDR3 region is CASSLEFSGASYNEQFF. The CDR3 region has the DNA TGTGCCAGCAGCTTAGAGTTTAGCGGTGCCTCCTACAATGAGCAGTTCTTC.

This clone has ten or more counts. The chain carries TRBV3-1 and TRBJ2-3; D ambiguous. Per germline, CDR1 LGHDT and CDR2 YNNKEL (reference sequence). This CDR3 spans 12 amino acids. The V end was cut by 4 bases, the J end by 11 bases, with 13 bases between. CDR3 region: CASSPGYVGQYF. The DNA for the CDR3 is TGTGCCAGCAGCCCCGGGTACGTCGGGCAGTATTTT.

As to this clone: Being one base from a much bigger clone, this may be a read error. This sample also contains other DNA sequences that code for the same CDR3. The chain couples TRBV20-1 to TRBJ2-5; 10 positions match TRBD1. The CDR3 totals 15 residues. The V gene's germline CDR1 is DFQATT and CDR2 SNEGSKA (reference sequence). The junction had 3 bases not matched to a gene; V was cut back by 0 bases and J by 2 bases. The CDR3 DNA reads TGCAGTGCTAGAGACCGGGACAGGGGTCAAGAGACCCAGTACTTC. It encodes CSARDRDRGQETQYF.

This clone was observed a handful of times. The chain couples TRBV3-1 to TRBJ2-7; D possibly corresponds to TRBD1 (6 bases). The ends were cut back, 5 bases at V and 3 bases at J, with 14 bases in the middle. Germline V lookup: CDR1 LGHDT, CDR2 YNNKEL (reference sequence). The CDR3 is 14 amino acids. In nucleotides, the CDR3 is TGTGCCAGCAGCAGGGGGTGGGGAAACTACGAGCAGTACTTC. Amino acids: CASSRGWGNYEQYF.

This clone was counted a few times. The chain links TRBV24-1 to TRBJ2-1; 10 bases align to TRBD2. Per the germline V gene, CDR1 is KGHDR and CDR2 is SFDVKD. This CDR3 spans 14 amino acids. With 5 bases clipped from V and 9 bases from J, the junction kept 6 bases outside the gene matches. CDR3 residues: CATSVASGSGEQFF. CDR3 DNA sequence: TGTGCCACCAGTGTGGCTAGCGGGAGTGGTGAGCAGTTCTTC.

There are many counts of this clone. Other DNA sequences in this sample translate to the same CDR3. This sequence joins TRBV14 and TRBJ2-3, with 8 bases aligning to TRBD2. This CDR3 contains 14 residues. With 7 bases clipped from V and 10 bases from J, the junction kept 13 bases outside the gene matches. Germline assignment: CDR1 SGHDN and CDR2 FVKESK. The CDR3 DNA is TGTGCCAGCAAAAGGGGACTAGGAGACTACTCGCAGTATTTT. Translation gives CASKRGLGDYSQYF.

Comment on this clone: At one of its ends the junction is not consistent with the germline gene, which may arise from a read error. The genes are TRBV5-8 and TRBJ2-3, with 7 bases lining up with TRBD2. The length of the CDR3 is 15 residues. Germline V gene data show CDR1 as SGHTS and CDR2 as YDEGEE. CDR3 sequence reads: CASSLSIAAGDTLYF. The CDR3 DNA follows: TGTGCCAGCAGCCTTAGTATAGCGGCGGGAGATACGCTGTATTTT.

This chain uses TRBV6-1 with TRBJ1-1, with D uncertain. The germline V gene has CDR1 MNHNS and CDR2 SASEGT. V lost 7 bases, J lost 5 bases, and 8 bases lay in between. This CDR3 spans 11 amino acids. The CDR3 is CASKGRTEAFF. In DNA, the CDR3 is TGTGCCAGCAAGGGCAGGACTGAAGCTTTCTTT.

At least ten counts were recorded for this clone. V and J are TRBV2 and TRBJ2-5; TRBD2 matches 8 bases. Germline CDR1 and CDR2: SNHLY and FYNNEI. This CDR3 has 14 amino acids. V lost 7 bases, J lost 4 bases, and 8 bases stayed unmatched. The chain's CDR3 is CASTGREDGETQYF. In DNA form, the CDR3 reads TGTGCCAGCACAGGGCGGGAGGATGGAGAGACCCAGTACTTC.

In this sample, this clone turned up many times. The gene calls are TRBV15 and TRBJ2-1, with 9 bases matching TRBD1. Losses at the gene ends were 7 bases for V and 8 bases for J; bases not matched to a gene: 9. The CDR3 extends over 14 amino acids. Germline V gene data show CDR1 as LNHNV and CDR2 as YYDKDF (reference sequence). CDR3 coding DNA: TGTGCCACCAAAGCCGGGACAGGGAATGATGAGCAGTTCTTC. Translating gives CATKAGTGNDEQFF.

This clone has a handful of counts. The rearrangement links TRBV6-1 to TRBJ1-6, with 9 bases matching TRBD1. Germline CDR1 and CDR2: MNHNS and SASEGT. The CDR3 runs 15 residues. V was clipped by 5 bases and J by 5 bases; unmatched bases: 4. CDR3 nucleotides: TGTGCCAGCAGTATAACAGGGGGCGATAATTCACCCCTCCACTTT. This gives the protein CASSITGGDNSPLHF.